This T cell receptor beta chain comes out of a study of cytomegalovirus exposure and HLA in healthy donors. PCR primers comprised 60 Vbeta and 13 Jbeta primers. Only in-frame clones appear in the TCRdb table, and some are missing; sequencing was by immunoSEQ multiplex PCR. The sample includes roughly 150,000 clones, approximately 82% of them seen just once. This CDR3 is 15 amino acids long. Trimming removed 6 bases at V and 7 bases at J, with 18 bases between. The germline V gene has CDR1 MDHEN and CDR2 SYDVKM. The chain combines TRBV28 with TRBJ1-4; D not resolved. The clonotype was recovered from a male donor in good health and CMV-seronegative. Source material: PBMCs. In DNA, the CDR3 is TGTGCCAGCAGAGCGGACGGAGTTGGTATTGAAAAACTGTTTTTT. Residues: CASRADGVGIEKLFF.